The next 16 T cell receptor beta chains were all read from a single sample in a study of molecular identifiers for immune sequencing clone quantification. TCRdb re-analysed the PCR reads in MiXCR, keeping a single row per CDR3 protein. The sample includes tens of thousands of distinct CDR3 sequences, 15% to 20% of them seen just once. Material: naive CD8+ T cells from blood, with Jurkat cell RNA spiked in. Subset: FACS-sorted CD8+CD4-CCR7+CD45RA+ naive T cells. These receptors all stem from a human donor in good health. Some libraries in this study had Jurkat cell RNA spiked in.

This clonotype showed up many times. The chain has TRBV7-2 and TRBJ2-4, with no clear D. This CDR3 is built from 13 residues. Germline lookup yields CDR1 SGHTA and CDR2 FQGNSA. The V and J ends lost 7 bases and 0 bases respectively, with 7 bases between them. CDR3 protein: CASMDLAKNIQYF. The CDR3 DNA is TGTGCCAGCATGGACCTAGCCAAAAACATTCAGTACTTC.

Note on this clonotype: A much larger clonotype is one base distant, so this may be a read error. V and J are TRBV27 and TRBJ2-7, with TRBD1 matching over 8 bases. The CDR3 covers 14 residues. From germline, CDR1 is MNHEY and CDR2 SMNVEV (reference sequence). CDR3 protein: CASSLQGAIYVQYF. In DNA, the CDR3 is TGTGCCAGCAGTTTACAGGGGGCCATCTACGTGCAGTACTTC.

In regard to this clonotype: A much bigger clone sits one base away, suggesting this may be a read error. No conserved phenylalanine or tryptophan is present at the end of the CDR3, so a read error is the likely explanation. In nucleotides, the CDR3 is TGTGCCAGCAGTCCCGCGTCGGGGGCAGCCGAGCAGTACCTC. The encoded protein is CASSPASGAAEQYL. The V gene is TRBV27, the J gene TRBJ2-7; the D gene could be TRBD1 or TRBD2 (6 bases each). Germline CDR1 reads MNHEY; CDR2 reads SMNVEV (reference sequence). This CDR3 is 14 amino acids long. With 5 bases removed from V and 6 bases from J, the gap between germline ends came to 17 bases.

As regards this clonotype: A much larger clone sits a single nucleotide away, making a read error possible. This sequence joins TRBV29-1 and TRBJ1-1; D remains ambiguous. The CDR3 loop spans 10 amino acids. Per the germline V gene, CDR1 is SQVTM and CDR2 is ANQGSEA. The CDR3 DNA reads as TGCAGCGCCCACCCCGCTGAAGCTCTCTTT. Amino acids: CSAHPAEALF.

Judged by abundance, this clonotype is medium-sized. The CDR3 sequence is CSVEAGLAGVVFTDTQYF. CDR3 in DNA: TGCAGCGTTGAAGCCGGACTAGCGGGAGTTGTGTTCACAGATACGCAGTATTTT. The chain carries TRBV29-1 and TRBJ2-3, with 13 bases identical to TRBD2. Germline assignment: CDR1 SQVTM and CDR2 ANQGSEA. With 1 base clipped from V and 2 bases from J, the junction kept 9 bases outside the gene matches. This CDR3 region has 18 residues.

This clonotype was recorded once. A much more abundant neighbour one base away suggests this may be a read error. V and J are TRBV2 and TRBJ1-1, with 7 bases that match TRBD1. Germline CDR1 is SNHLY and CDR2 is FYNNEI. Trimming removed 8 bases from V and 0 bases from J; junction bases left unmatched: 9. This CDR3 comprises 15 residues. For the CDR3, the DNA is TGTGCCAGCTCCAGGCCAGGGGGACTGAACACTGAAGCTTTCTTT. It codes for CASSRPGGLNTEAFF.

This clonotype was observed at least ten times. V usage is TRBV4-2 and J usage is TRBJ1-5; D might be TRBD1 (6 bases). Per germline, CDR1 LGHNA and CDR2 YNFKEQ. This CDR3 region has 16 residues. With 3 bases removed from V and 0 bases from J, the gap between germline ends came to 12 bases. The CDR3 bases are TGTGCCAGCAGCCAGGAACAGGGAAATAGCAATCAGCCCCAGCATTTT. Its protein product is CASSQEQGNSNQPQHF.

Details on this clonotype: A much larger clone is a single base away; this may be a read error. In DNA form, the CDR3 reads TGTGTCAGCAGTTTCCCGCGACTAGCGGGTAGCACAGATACGCAGTATTTT. This encodes CVSSFPRLAGSTDTQYF. The chain is built from TRBV28 and TRBJ2-3; TRBD2 matches 10 bases. Germline CDR1 MDHEN, CDR2 SYDVKM. The CDR3 is 17 amino acids.

This clonotype was recorded many times. J is TRBJ2-2 and V is TRBV4-2; TRBD2 matches 7 bases. From germline, CDR1 is LGHNA and CDR2 YNFKEQ. V lost 8 bases and J lost 1; bases outside the gene matches: 16. The CDR3 loop spans 18 amino acids. Here the CDR3 reads CASGGGLERDWNTGELFF. The CDR3 nucleotides are TGTGCCAGCGGGGGGGGGTTGGAGCGGGATTGGAACACCGGGGAGCTGTTTTTT.

This clonotype appeared many times. This chain links TRBV7-8 with TRBJ2-7; D is unresolved. V lost 1 base to trimming and J lost 5 bases, with 9 bases between them. The length of the CDR3 is 13 residues. CDR1 is SGHVS, CDR2 FQNEAQ, per germline. CDR3 in amino acids: CASSLVVTHEQYF. The DNA of the CDR3 is TGTGCCAGCAGCTTAGTGGTTACCCACGAGCAGTACTTC.

This clonotype was counted at least ten times. This chain links TRBV4-1 with TRBJ2-7; D may be TRBD1 (6 bases). CDR3 length: 13 amino acids. CDR1 MGHRA and CDR2 YSYEKL come from the germline V gene. V gave up 4 bases and J gave up 2 bases, with 9 bases separating them. CDR3 protein: CASSPGQTYEQYF. The CDR3 DNA reads as TGCGCCAGCAGCCCCGGACAGACCTACGAGCAGTACTTC.

This chain uses TRBV9 with TRBJ2-7; 7 nucleotides align to TRBD1. CDR3 length equals 14 residues. Germline assignment: CDR1 SGDLS and CDR2 YYNGEE. After removal of 4 bases from V and 2 bases from J, the junction contained 6 bases not matched to a gene. CDR3 amino acids: CASSLTGLAYEQYF. CDR3 DNA sequence: TGTGCCAGCAGCTTGACAGGGCTCGCCTACGAGCAGTACTTC.

This clonotype showed up many times. The gene calls are TRBV27 and TRBJ2-2, with D perhaps TRBD1 (6 bases). Germline values: CDR1 MNHEY, CDR2 SMNVEV (reference sequence). There are 16 residues in the CDR3. The V gene lost 8 bases and the J gene lost 4 bases, with 20 bases spanning the gap. The CDR3 sequence: CASGGVPGHPTGELFF. The CDR3 coding sequence is TGTGCCAGCGGGGGCGTCCCGGGACACCCCACCGGGGAGCTGTTTTTT.

This clonotype has just a few counts. The CDR3 region has the DNA TGTGCCAGCAGCGTCGGGACTAGCAATGAGCAGTTCTTC. This gives the protein CASSVGTSNEQFF. The gene calls are TRBV11-3 and TRBJ2-1, with 8 nucleotides matching TRBD2. The CDR3 contains 13 residues. V lost 5 bases to trimming and J lost 6 bases; unmatched junction nucleotides: 3. The V gene's germline CDR1 is SGHNT and CDR2 YENEEA.

This clonotype was picked up many times. This chain links TRBV30 with TRBJ2-7, with 7 bases aligning to TRBD2. Germline trimming cut 2 bases from V and 4 bases from J; bases unmatched to any gene: 8. This CDR3 has 14 amino acids. Germline-derived CDR1 and CDR2 are GTSNPN and SVGIG (reference sequence). The CDR3 protein is CAWSPGTNPYEQYF. The CDR3 nucleotides read TGTGCCTGGAGTCCCGGGACTAACCCGTACGAGCAGTACTTC.

Many counts were recorded for this clonotype. This sequence joins TRBV7-9 and TRBJ2-5; no clear D gene. V lost 5 bases, J lost 5 bases, and 12 bases lay in between. The CDR3 has 13 residues. CDR1 and CDR2 from the germline V gene are SEHNR and FQNEAQ (reference sequence). For the CDR3, the DNA is TGTGCCAGCAGCCCAGATGATTGGGAGACCCAGTACTTC. Encoded protein: CASSPDDWETQYF.